This entry is about one T cell receptor beta chain. In the study's own analysis: Amplification of reference gene primers provided the estimated nucleated cell counts. Using immunoSEQ multiplex PCR, the repertoire was profiled, and TCRdb retains in-frame clones only, with some absent. V and J calls and clone size are those listed in that table; D and trimming were worked out from the DNA. The sample includes around 500,000 clones, approximately 86% of them seen just once. The CDR3 is made up of 12 amino acids. Trimming took off 4 bases at V and 6 bases at J, with 7 bases between the two ends. This sample was taken from a study of blood T cell repertoires in COVID-19. Symptom resolution, clearance, or two negative PCRs marked the recovered donors of Cohort 3.

The sequenced material came from PBMCs or T cells enriched from blood (not recorded which). The clonotype was recovered from a woman aged 55-69 years who had recovered from COVID-19. V and J are TRBV12-3 or TRBV12-4 and TRBJ2-1, with D possibly TRBD2 on 5 matching bases. CDR3 coding DNA: TGTGCCAGCAGTTCCCGGGGCAATGAGCAGTTCTTC. Its protein is CASSSRGNEQFF.